This T cell receptor beta chain was identified during a study of early T cells in non-severe SARS-CoV-2 infection (dated by TCRdb to 2020 to 2022). In terms of the full investigation: Because TCR sequencing was done on bulk RNA from unsorted whole blood, the alpha and beta chains could not be paired.

Libraries were prepared through 5' RACE. Sequencing took place on a NextSeq 500. To correct for sequencing error and PCR bias, the TCR library protocol tagged individual cDNA molecules with unique molecular identifiers. TCR alpha and beta chains were both sequenced, and the abundances of alpha and beta sequences in each sample were closely correlated with each other. The study's own analysis went as follows. V gene, J gene and CDR3 annotation of TCR sequences was performed with Decombinator V4. TCRs were defined as expanded if a significant change between any two time points was detected under a Poisson model with p below 0.0001. TCR abundances were normalised to the total number of TCRs sequenced per sample and expressed as counts per million. MAIT TCRs were defined by TRAV1-2 paired with TRAJ12, TRAJ20 or TRAJ33, and iNKT TCRs by TRAV10 paired with TRAJ18. A search of VDJdb, accessed on 1 November 2021, was run for TCRs annotated to CMV, EBV and SARS-CoV-2, with TCRs annotated for multiple antigens excluded. TCRdb reran the public reads through fastp at Q25 and MiXCR, keeping productive beta chains. Under each unique CDR3 protein, matching rows form one entry showing the most common genes and DNA. The V and J calls were determined by TCRdb, not by the authors. The sample contains some 60,000 distinct CDR3 sequences, less than 10% of them found a single time. The ten largest clones add up to less than 1.5% of the sample.

The cysteine opens and the phenylalanine closes a CDR3 of 14 amino acids. Left in the record is the CDR3 DNA by itself, 42 bases read in frame from the first base. V was cut back by 0 bases and J by 8 bases, leaving a gap of 11 bases between them. Looking up the germline V gene yields CDR1 SGHRS and CDR2 YFSETQ. Note on this clonotype: Its antigen has not been determined. No base-level quality is on record; no much larger clone is a single base apart.

Findings and caveats that apply to the study as a whole: VDJdb matching was skewed toward anti-spike CD8 responses, so virus-specific expansions were likely underestimated and private and CD4 specificities were missed.

This was a case-control study nested in a cohort of healthcare workers in London, UK, who had nasopharyngeal swab PCR tests and blood samples taken every week. Healthcare workers were enrolled in the week of the UK lockdown, from 23 to 31 March 2020, and were followed every week for up to roughly 16 weeks. The TCR was taken from an adult who was a healthcare worker with PCR-confirmed SARS-CoV-2 infection or an uninfected control (not recorded which). Sequences were obtained from whole blood. The rearranged segments are TRBV5-1 and TRBJ2-2; no D gene is confidently identified. This receptor carries the CDR3 CASSLDEVAGELFF. In nucleotide form, the sequence is TGCGCCAGCAGCTTGGACGAGGTCGCGGGGGAGCTGTTTTTT.